Below are 17 T cell receptor beta chains sequenced from a single sample in a study of Ad26.COV2.S vaccination and SARS-CoV-2 variants. Treatment: 19 received Ad26.COV2.S at low or high dose, single or two shots; about 5 received placebo; per-sample allocation not given. Day 63 following the first vaccine or placebo injection was when the samples were taken. Sequencing was performed with immunoSEQ multiplex PCR; in TCRdb, only in-frame clones are kept and a portion is missing. The sample consists of about 390,000 clones, about nine tenths of them appearing once. The sequenced sample was peripheral blood, obtained in a trial of Ad26.COV2.S vaccine versus placebo. Receptors originate from a person between 18 and 65 years old who received the Ad26.COV2.S COVID-19 vaccine or a placebo.

The chain carries TRBV11-3 and TRBJ2-1; 10 positions agree with TRBD2. The germline V gene encodes CDR1 SGHNT and CDR2 YENEEA. V dropped 4 bases and J dropped 4; count of bases not matched to a gene: 1. The CDR3 has 14 residues. The CDR3 loop reads CASSSAGGYNEQFF. In DNA form, the CDR3 reads TGTGCCAGCAGCTCAGCGGGGGGGTACAATGAGCAGTTCTTC.

This chain links TRBV28 with TRBJ1-4; possible D gene TRBD1, 6 bases. V lost 3 bases to trimming and J lost 0 bases, with 8 bases between them. CDR1 and CDR2 (germline): MDHEN, SYDVKM. The CDR3 is 15 amino acids. The CDR3 protein is CASSLAGATNEKLFF. The CDR3 DNA reads as TGTGCCAGCAGTTTGGCAGGGGCAACTAATGAAAAACTGTTTTTT.

The chain couples TRBV6-5 to TRBJ1-2, with 7 bases matching TRBD1. Germline V gene data show CDR1 as MNHEY and CDR2 as SVGAGI. The ends lost 4 bases at V and 4 bases at J; junction bases unmatched: 6. The CDR3 totals 14 residues. The CDR3: CASSSPTGIYGYTF. The CDR3 nucleotides are TGTGCCAGCAGTTCACCGACAGGGATCTATGGCTACACCTTC.

The V call is TRBV29-1, the J call TRBJ1-3; D not resolved. CDR1 is SQVTM, CDR2 ANQGSEA, per germline. The CDR3 has 12 residues. Trimming pared 6 bases from V and 0 bases from J, leaving 6 bases between. The CDR3 reads CSVQNSGNTIYF. As DNA, the CDR3 is TGCAGCGTACAGAACTCTGGAAACACCATATATTTT. Drawing the rest from reference TRBV29-1 and TRBJ1-3, the complete variable domain is SAVISQKPSRDICQRGTSLTIQCQVDSQVTMMFWYRQQPGQSLTLIATANQGSEATYESGFVIDKFPISRPNLTFSTLTVSNMSPEDSSIYLCSVQNSGNTIYFGEGSWLTVV.

The V and J genes are TRBV29-1 and TRBJ2-4, with a weak D call TRBD1 (6 bases). The CDR3 extends over 14 amino acids. The germline gives CDR1 SQVTM, CDR2 ANQGSEA. Between the trimmed V and J ends, which lost 4 bases and 0 bases, there was a span of 10 bases. The DNA for the CDR3 is TGCAGCGTTGGTACAGGGACAGCCAAAAACATTCAGTACTTC. It codes for CSVGTGTAKNIQYF. Full variable domain (remainder filled in from reference TRBV29-1 and TRBJ2-4): SAVISQKPSRDICQRGTSLTIQCQVDSQVTMMFWYRQQPGQSLTLIATANQGSEATYESGFVIDKFPISRPNLTFSTLTVSNMSPEDSSIYLCSVGTGTAKNIQYFGAGTRLSVL.

This chain uses TRBV19 with TRBJ1-2, with a weak D call TRBD1 (6 bases). The CDR3 has 11 residues. The V end was cut by 7 bases, the J end by 3 bases, with 6 bases between. From germline, CDR1 is LNHDA and CDR2 SQIVND (reference sequence). CDR3 protein: CASTGDYGYTF. The CDR3 DNA reads as TGTGCCAGTACAGGGGACTATGGCTACACCTTC.

This sequence joins TRBV9 and TRBJ2-1; TRBD1 might be the D (5 bases). The CDR3 totals 14 residues. CDR1 is SGDLS and CDR2 is YYNGEE in the germline V gene. With 3 bases removed from V and 0 bases from J, the gap between germline ends came to 7 bases. The CDR3 here is CASSGQNSYNEQFF. DNA of the CDR3: TGTGCCAGCAGCGGACAGAACTCCTACAATGAGCAGTTCTTC.

The table lists this clone with a count of one. This rearrangement joins TRBV18 to TRBJ2-7; D might be TRBD2 (5 bases). In germline, CDR1 is KGHSH, CDR2 LQKENI. This CDR3 comprises 16 residues. With 2 bases removed from V and 0 bases from J, the gap between germline ends came to 14 bases. CDR3 nucleotides: TGTGCCAGCTCACCAGACTTGAGGACTGACTCCTACGAGCAGTACTTC. It encodes CASSPDLRTDSYEQYF.

A note on this clone: The same CDR3 can be traced to other DNA sequences in this sample. This sequence joins TRBV19 and TRBJ2-5; no clear D gene. This CDR3 region has 12 residues. Per germline, CDR1 LNHDA and CDR2 SQIVND (reference sequence). Trimming stripped 1 base from V and 5 bases from J, with 5 bases between. In DNA form, the CDR3 reads TGTGCCAGTAGTATAGGTGGGGAGACCCAGTACTTC. This sequence encodes CASSIGGETQYF.

The rearrangement links TRBV7-9 to TRBJ1-3, with D possibly being TRBD1 (5 bases). The CDR3 has 17 residues. Germline values: CDR1 SEHNR, CDR2 FQNEAQ (reference sequence). Trimming cost V 0 bases and J 0 bases, with 12 bases left between them. The CDR3 DNA is TGTGCCAGCAGCTTAGCGGTTTCTGGGGCCTCTGGAAACACCATATATTTT. Protein sequence: CASSLAVSGASGNTIYF.

The genes are TRBV24-1 and TRBJ1-2, with D unresolved. Trimming left V 3 bases short and J 0 bases short, with 4 bases between. Germline assignment: CDR1 KGHDR and CDR2 SFDVKD. The CDR3 is 13 amino acids. CDR3 DNA: TGTGCCACCAGTGATGCCACTAACTATGGCTACACCTTC. This gives the protein CATSDATNYGYTF.

The rearrangement uses TRBV19 and TRBJ2-7, with D possibly being TRBD1 (7 bases). Germline V lookup: CDR1 LNHDA, CDR2 SQIVND (reference sequence). V lost 5 bases and J 2 bases, leaving 16 bases between the germline ends. This CDR3 spans 15 amino acids. The CDR3 DNA follows: TGTGCCAGTAGTTCTCGGGGGACAGCCGCCTACGAGCAGTACTTC. It encodes CASSSRGTAAYEQYF.

This clone was counted between two and nine times. V is TRBV6-5 and J is TRBJ2-7, with D possibly TRBD2 on 7 matching bases. The CDR3 spans 15 residues. Germline values: CDR1 MNHEY, CDR2 SVGAGI. V was shortened by 2 bases and J by 5 bases, with 16 bases between the two germline ends. CDR3 residues: CASSYGGGGTDEQYF. CDR3 nucleotide sequence: TGTGCCAGCAGTTACGGAGGGGGGGGCACCGACGAGCAGTACTTC.

V is TRBV21-1 and J is TRBJ2-4; TRBD1, the D gene given by the table, was not confirmed from the DNA. TRBV21-1 is described as a pseudogene. There are 17 residues in the CDR3. The chain's CDR3 is CASSKDAAGKAKNIQYF. For the CDR3, the DNA is TGTGCCAGCAGCAAAGATGCGGCAGGGAAGGCCAAAAACATTCAGTACTTC.

The chain carries TRBV6-2 or TRBV6-3 and TRBJ2-1; possibly TRBD1 or TRBD2 for D (6 bases each). V lost 6 bases and J 9 bases, leaving 18 bases between the germline ends. CDR3 length equals 14 residues. Germline CDR1 reads MNHEY; CDR2 reads SVGEGT. The CDR3 spells CASSPRGGAGEQFF. Here the CDR3 DNA reads TGTGCCAGCAGCCCCAGGGGCGGGGCTGGTGAGCAGTTCTTC.

V usage is TRBV19 and J usage is TRBJ2-5, with D possibly TRBD1 on 7 matching bases. Trimming cost V 7 bases and J 6 bases, with 18 bases left between them. Germline lookup yields CDR1 LNHDA and CDR2 SQIVND (reference sequence). The CDR3 runs to 14 residues. The CDR3: CASTGGGGLQTQYF. For the CDR3, the DNA is TGTGCCAGTACAGGTGGAGGGGGCCTACAGACCCAGTACTTC.

The chain joins TRBV11-2 to TRBJ2-3; D may be TRBD2 (6 bases). V was cut by 2 bases and J by 4 bases, with 13 bases left in between. CDR1 is SGHAT and CDR2 is FQNNGV in the germline V gene. This CDR3 has 15 amino acids. This CDR3 is CASSLSATGADTQYF. CDR3 DNA sequence: TGTGCCAGCAGCTTATCCGCGACGGGGGCAGATACGCAGTATTTT.